The next 6 T cell receptor beta chains were all read from a single sample in a study of technical replicates of blood from several donors (dated by TCRdb to the late 2010s). Receptor amplification or capture employed the immunoSEQ multiplex PCR assay. TCRdb took this table from immuneACCESS and kept in-frame rearrangements with V and J called. Such tables lack part of the clones; where checked against another copy, unresolved V genes explain under half of the gap, and the rest is unexplained. This sample lists more than 90,000 clones; 95% were detected once. Over 0.2% of the sample is taken by the ten largest. The sample consisted of T cells isolated from PBMCs. The source is a human donor in good health.

The chain has TRBV4-1 and TRBJ2-7; tentative D call: TRBD1 (7 bases). The CDR3 spans 16 residues. Germline V gene sequence: CDR1 MGHRA, CDR2 YSYEKL. V shed 3 bases and J shed 3 bases, with 18 bases lying between them. CDR3 DNA: TGCGCCAGCAGCCATCCCGGGAGACAGGGCCGCTACGAGCAGTACTTC. Protein sequence: CASSHPGRQGRYEQYF.

Of note for this clone: At one end the junction does not follow the germline gene, possibly because of a read error. This chain joins TRBV5-1 and TRBJ2-7, with 9 bases fitting TRBD1. From germline, CDR1 is SGHRS and CDR2 YFSETQ. This CDR3 has 14 residues. The DNA for the CDR3 is TGTGCCAGCAGCTTGGGGGACAGGGCCTACGAGCAGTACTTC. It specifies CASSLGDRAYEQYF.

The chain couples TRBV4-2 to TRBJ1-5; a possible D gene is TRBD1 (5 bases). The CDR3 is 18 residues long. Trimming shortened V by 0 bases and J by 0 bases, and 15 bases separated the two germline ends. CDR1 is LGHNA, CDR2 YNFKEQ, per germline. In DNA form, the CDR3 reads TGTGCCAGCAGCCAAGAAGGGCAGGACACCTATAGCAATCAGCCCCAGCATTTT. It codes for CASSQEGQDTYSNQPQHF.

The chain couples TRBV6-5 to TRBJ2-2, with 9 bases identical to TRBD1. The germline V gene has CDR1 MNHEY and CDR2 SVGAGI. V shed 6 bases and J 5 bases; nucleotides not matched to a gene: 1. CDR3 length equals 13 residues. The CDR3, as DNA: TGTGCCAGCAGACAGGGGGCAACCGGGGAGCTGTTTTTT. It encodes CASRQGATGELFF.

V is TRBV21-1 and J is TRBJ1-5; the table's D call, TRBD1, was not checked against the DNA. TRBV21-1 constitutes a pseudogene. The CDR3 sequence is 17 residues long. The CDR3 is CASSKVDTGKDNQPQHF. As DNA, the CDR3 is TGTGCCAGCAGCAAAGTAGACACAGGGAAGGACAATCAGCCCCAGCATTTT.

V gene TRBV28 combines with J gene TRBJ2-7; weak D call: TRBD1 (5 bases). The V and J ends lost 10 bases and 3 bases respectively, with 25 bases between them. This CDR3 is built from 16 residues. CDR1 is MDHEN, CDR2 SYDVKM, per germline. CDR3 in amino acids: CATGPVDRRRDYEQYF. Written as DNA, the CDR3 is TGTGCCACCGGTCCCGTTGACAGACGGCGAGACTACGAGCAGTACTTC. The entire variable domain, with the rest obtained from reference TRBV28 and TRBJ2-7, is as follows: DVKVTQSSRYLVKRTGEKVFLECVQDMDHENMFWYRQDPGLGLRLIYFSYDVKMKEKGDIPEGYSVSREKKERFSLILESASTNQTSMYLCATGPVDRRRDYEQYFGPGTRLTVT.